This is a list of T cell receptor beta chains from one sample in a study of blood T cell repertoires in COVID-19. TCRdb keeps only in-frame clones here, not all; method: immunoSEQ multiplex PCR. The table shows about 70,000 clones, with roughly 91% occurring only once. The sequenced sample was peripheral blood. The origin of the receptors is a woman aged 18 to 35 with acute or convalescent COVID-19. CDR3s include the opening cysteine and the closing phenylalanine or tryptophan. A D gene is named only where the DNA matches it firmly. The size of a clone is reported for some rows only, either as once, few or many, or as a class for expanded clones.

CDR3: CASSFGTSGGMGETQYF
DNA: TGCGCCAGCAGCTTCGGGACTAGCGGGGGAATGGGAGAGACCCAGTACTTC
V: TRBV5-1
size: .
D: TRBD2
J: TRBJ2-5

CDR3: CASSAPGGINQPQHF
DNA: TGTGCCAGCAGCGCCCCCGGAGGAATCAATCAGCCCCAGCATTTT
V: TRBV28
size: few
D: .
J: TRBJ1-5

CDR3: CASSEEQGDGYTF
DNA: TGTGCCAGCAGTGAAGAACAGGGGGATGGCTACACCTTC
V: TRBV6-1
size: .
D: TRBD1
J: TRBJ1-2

CDR3: CASSDSRSNQPQHF
DNA: TGTGCCAGCAGTGACAGTCGTAGCAATCAGCCCCAGCATTTT
V: TRBV2
size: .
D: .
J: TRBJ1-5

CDR3: CASRGTGKTSPLHF
DNA: TGTGCCAGCAGAGGGACAGGGAAGACTTCACCCCTCCACTTT
V: TRBV6-5
size: .
D: TRBD1
J: TRBJ1-6

CDR3: CASSKVRGQNEQFF
DNA: TGTGCCAGCAGCAAAGTGAGGGGGCAAAATGAGCAGTTCTTC
V: TRBV21-1
size: .
D: .
J: TRBJ2-1

CDR3: CASSPRGGLAGAEFF
DNA: TGTGCCAGTAGTCCCCGCGGAGGACTAGCGGGAGCGGAGTTCTTC
V: TRBV19
size: .
D: TRBD2
J: TRBJ2-1

CDR3: CASSWQGDEQFF
DNA: TGTGCCAGCAGTTGGCAGGGGGACGAGCAGTTCTTC
V: TRBV2
size: .
D: TRBD1
J: TRBJ2-1

CDR3: CATSRDLLGPAGSYEQYF
DNA: TGTGCCACCAGCAGAGATTTGTTGGGGCCAGCGGGTTCCTACGAGCAGTACTTC
V: TRBV15
size: once
D: .
J: TRBJ2-7

CDR3: CASSQVFVSVYNEQFF
DNA: TGTGCCAGCAGCCAAGTTTTCGTTTCCGTCTACAATGAGCAGTTCTTC
V: TRBV3-1/TRBV3-2
size: .
D: .
J: TRBJ2-1

CDR3: CASSQTVDSPLHF
DNA: TGCGCCAGCAGCCAAACTGTGGATTCACCCCTCCACTTT
V: TRBV4-1
size: .
D: .
J: TRBJ1-6

CDR3: CASSLGQIYEQYF
DNA: TGTGCCAGCAGTTTGGGGCAGATCTACGAGCAGTACTTC
V: TRBV12-3/TRBV12-4
size: .
D: .
J: TRBJ2-7

CDR3: CATSRAGLASEQYF
DNA: TGTGCCACCAGCAGAGCAGGACTGGCATCGGAGCAGTACTTC
V: TRBV15
size: .
D: .
J: TRBJ2-7

CDR3: CASRGTGGSIDTQYF
DNA: TGTGCCAGCAGAGGGACAGGGGGCTCCATAGATACGCAGTATTTT
V: TRBV2
size: .
D: TRBD1
J: TRBJ2-3

CDR3: CASSLGTSGGTDTQYF
DNA: TGTGCCAGCAGCCTAGGGACTAGCGGAGGCACAGATACGCAGTATTTT
V: TRBV27
size: few
D: TRBD2
J: TRBJ2-3

CDR3: CASSIDRDSYGYTF
DNA: TGTGCCAGTAGTATAGATCGGGACAGCTATGGCTACACCTTC
V: TRBV19
size: few
D: TRBD1
J: TRBJ1-2